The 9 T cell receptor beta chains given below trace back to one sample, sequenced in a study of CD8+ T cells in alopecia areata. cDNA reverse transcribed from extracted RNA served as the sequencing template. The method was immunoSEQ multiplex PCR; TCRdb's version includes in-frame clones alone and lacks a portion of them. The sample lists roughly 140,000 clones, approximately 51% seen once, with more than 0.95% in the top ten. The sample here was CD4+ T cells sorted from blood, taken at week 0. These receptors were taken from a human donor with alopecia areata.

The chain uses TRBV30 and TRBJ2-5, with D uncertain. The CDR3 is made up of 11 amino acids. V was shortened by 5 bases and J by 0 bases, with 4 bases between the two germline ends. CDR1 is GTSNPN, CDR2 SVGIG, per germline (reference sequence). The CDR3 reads CAWSHQETQYF. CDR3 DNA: TGTGCCTGGTCCCACCAAGAGACCCAGTACTTC.

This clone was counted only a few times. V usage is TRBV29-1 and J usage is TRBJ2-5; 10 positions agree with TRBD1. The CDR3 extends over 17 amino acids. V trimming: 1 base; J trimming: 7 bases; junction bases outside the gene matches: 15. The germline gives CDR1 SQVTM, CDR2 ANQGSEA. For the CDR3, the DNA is TGCAGCGTTGAAGGGGCCCGGGACAGGGGCCTCGGGGGGACCCAGTACTTC. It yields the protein CSVEGARDRGLGGTQYF.

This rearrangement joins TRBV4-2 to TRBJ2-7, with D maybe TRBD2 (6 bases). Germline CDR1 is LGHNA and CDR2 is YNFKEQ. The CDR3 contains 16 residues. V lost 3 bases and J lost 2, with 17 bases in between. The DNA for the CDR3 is TGTGCCAGCAGCCAGAGATCAGGGACTCCTCCCTACGAGCAGTACTTC. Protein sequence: CASSQRSGTPPYEQYF.

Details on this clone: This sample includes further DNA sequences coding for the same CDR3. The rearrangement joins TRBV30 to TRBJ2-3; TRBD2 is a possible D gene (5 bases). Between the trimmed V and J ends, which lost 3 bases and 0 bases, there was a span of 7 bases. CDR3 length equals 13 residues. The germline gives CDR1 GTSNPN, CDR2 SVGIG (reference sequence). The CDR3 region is CAWRGGSTDTQYF. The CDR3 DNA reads TGTGCCTGGAGGGGCGGGAGCACAGATACGCAGTATTTT.

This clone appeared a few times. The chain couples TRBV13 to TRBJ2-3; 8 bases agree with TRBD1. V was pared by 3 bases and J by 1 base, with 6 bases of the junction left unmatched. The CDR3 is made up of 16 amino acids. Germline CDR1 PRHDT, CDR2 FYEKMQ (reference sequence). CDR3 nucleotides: TGTGCCAGCAGCTTGGATCCGGGACAGGGCACAGATACGCAGTATTTT. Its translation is CASSLDPGQGTDTQYF.

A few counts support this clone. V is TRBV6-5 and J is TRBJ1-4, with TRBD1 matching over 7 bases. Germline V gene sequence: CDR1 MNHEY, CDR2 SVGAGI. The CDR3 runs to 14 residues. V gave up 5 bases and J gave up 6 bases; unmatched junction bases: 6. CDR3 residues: CASSRRDSYEKLFF. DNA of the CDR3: TGTGCCAGCAGTCGTAGGGACAGCTATGAAAAACTGTTTTTT.

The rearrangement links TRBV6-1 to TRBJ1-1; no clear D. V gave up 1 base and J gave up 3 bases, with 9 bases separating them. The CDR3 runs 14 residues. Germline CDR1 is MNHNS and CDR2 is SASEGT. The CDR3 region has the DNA TGTGCCAGCAGTGAAGGGGTATGGGACACTGAAGCTTTCTTT. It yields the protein CASSEGVWDTEAFF.

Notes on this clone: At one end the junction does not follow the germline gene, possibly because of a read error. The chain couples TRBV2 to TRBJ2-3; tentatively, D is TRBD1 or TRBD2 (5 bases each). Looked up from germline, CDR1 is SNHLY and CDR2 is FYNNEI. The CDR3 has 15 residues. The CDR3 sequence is CASTLGGLSTGTQYF. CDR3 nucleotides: TGTGCCAGCACCCTTGGCGGGTTAAGCACAGGTACGCAGTATTTT.

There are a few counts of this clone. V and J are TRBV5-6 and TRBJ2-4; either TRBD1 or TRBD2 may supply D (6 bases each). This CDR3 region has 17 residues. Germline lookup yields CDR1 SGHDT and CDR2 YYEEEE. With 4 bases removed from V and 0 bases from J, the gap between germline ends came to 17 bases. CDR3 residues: CASSPGGSVIAKNIQYF. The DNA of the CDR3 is TGTGCCAGCAGCCCCGGGGGCAGTGTGATAGCCAAAAACATTCAGTACTTC.